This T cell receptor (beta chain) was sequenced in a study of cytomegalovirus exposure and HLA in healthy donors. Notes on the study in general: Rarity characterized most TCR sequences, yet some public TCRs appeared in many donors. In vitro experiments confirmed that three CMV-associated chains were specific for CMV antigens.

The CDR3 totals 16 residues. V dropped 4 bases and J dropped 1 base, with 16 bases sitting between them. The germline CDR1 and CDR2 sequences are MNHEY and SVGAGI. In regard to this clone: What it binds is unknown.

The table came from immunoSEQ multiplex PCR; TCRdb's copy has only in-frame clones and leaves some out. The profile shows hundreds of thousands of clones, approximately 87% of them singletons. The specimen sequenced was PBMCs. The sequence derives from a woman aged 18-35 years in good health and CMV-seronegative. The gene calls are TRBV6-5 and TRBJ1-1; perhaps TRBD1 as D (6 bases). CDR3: CASSFSITGPNTEAFF. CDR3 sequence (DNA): TGTGCCAGCAGTTTCTCGATTACAGGGCCGAACACTGAAGCTTTCTTT.